The next 31 T cell receptor beta chains were all read from a single sample in a study of blood T cell repertoires in COVID-19. TCRdb keeps only in-frame clones here, not all; method: immunoSEQ multiplex PCR. The sample lists approximately 270,000 clones, approximately 86% occurring once. Material for sequencing was peripheral blood. The source of these receptors is a man aged 35 to 55 with active or convalescent COVID-19.

This clone came up once. Other DNA sequences in the sample encode the same CDR3. The J gene is TRBJ2-2, the V gene TRBV9; D is perhaps TRBD1 (5 bases). CDR3 length: 13 residues. CDR1 is SGDLS and CDR2 is YYNGEE in the germline V gene. Trimming stripped 0 bases from V and 6 bases from J, with 6 bases between. The CDR3: CASSVEQAGELFF. In DNA, the CDR3 is TGTGCCAGCAGCGTAGAACAGGCCGGGGAGCTGTTTTTT.

The chain couples TRBV19 to TRBJ1-5; D call uncertain. This CDR3 is built from 14 residues. The germline V gene encodes CDR1 LNHDA and CDR2 SQIVND (reference sequence). V dropped 7 bases and J dropped 6 bases, with 16 bases sitting between them. The DNA of the CDR3 is TGTGCCAGTACCATCCCGGCAGGAACTCAGCCCCAGCATTTT. It encodes CASTIPAGTQPQHF.

The chain is built from TRBV19 and TRBJ2-3; tentative D call: TRBD2 (6 bases). Germline CDR1 LNHDA, CDR2 SQIVND (reference sequence). The V end lost 5 bases, the J end lost 2 bases, and 14 bases lay between the germline ends. CDR3 length equals 15 residues. The DNA of the CDR3 is TGTGCCAGTAGTCTTGCGGGACTCAACACAGATACGCAGTATTTT. This encodes CASSLAGLNTDTQYF.

The chain combines TRBV25-1 with TRBJ1-5; unclear D gene. The germline CDR1 and CDR2 sequences are MGHDK and SYGVNS. The CDR3 consists of 14 residues. Trimming left V 4 bases short and J 6 bases short, with 13 bases between. The CDR3 DNA follows: TGTGCCAGCAGTGGGTCCCTAATGGTTCAGCCCCAGCATTTT. This gives the protein CASSGSLMVQPQHF.

The chain carries TRBV12-3 or TRBV12-4 and TRBJ1-2, with D unresolved. V shed 6 bases and J shed 8 bases, with 16 bases lying between them. The CDR3 is 13 residues long. The CDR3 DNA sequence: TGTGCCAGCAGAGCTGACGGAGCTTCCGGCTACACCTTC. Translation: CASRADGASGYTF.

The chain employs TRBV24-1 and TRBJ2-7, with 7 bases lining up with TRBD1. V gave up 12 bases and J gave up 7 bases; unmatched junction bases: 17. CDR3 size: 14 residues. CDR1 is KGHDR, CDR2 SFDVKD, per germline. The CDR3 sequence: CAGKLRDSPKEQYF. For the CDR3, the DNA is TGTGCCGGCAAACTCCGGGACAGCCCTAAGGAGCAGTACTTC.

The chain combines TRBV5-6 with TRBJ1-6; D is unclear. CDR3 size: 15 residues. Germline lookup yields CDR1 SGHDT and CDR2 YYEEEE. V was cut by 5 bases and J by 8 bases, with 17 bases left in between. The CDR3 here is CASSPGPQEDSPLHF. The CDR3 region has the DNA TGTGCCAGCAGTCCCGGGCCCCAGGAGGATTCACCCCTCCACTTT.

The rearrangement uses TRBV21-1 and TRBJ2-2; the table calls TRBD1, which could not be checked here. TRBV21-1 is a listed pseudogene. The CDR3 is 16 amino acids. For the CDR3, the DNA is TGTGCCAGCAGCAAGGGGACAGCCGCGAACACCGGGGAGCTGTTTTTT. Encoded protein: CASSKGTAANTGELFF.

This clone was counted a few times. V usage is TRBV2 and J usage is TRBJ1-1; 8 positions agree with TRBD1. The junction had 10 bases not matched to a gene; V was cut back by 10 bases and J by 0 bases. The CDR3 is 15 amino acids. Per germline, CDR1 SNHLY and CDR2 FYNNEI. This chain's CDR3 is CAIHKGQGLNTEAFF. CDR3 DNA: TGTGCCATACATAAAGGACAGGGATTGAACACTGAAGCTTTCTTT.

The gene calls are TRBV28 and TRBJ1-5, with a tentative D call TRBD1 (6 bases). Germline-derived CDR1 and CDR2 are MDHEN and SYDVKM. Trimming pared 6 bases from V and 6 bases from J, leaving 18 bases between. The length of the CDR3 is 15 residues. The CDR3 DNA sequence: TGTGCCAGCAGGCTCCAGGTGGGGGCAAGTCAGCCCCAGCATTTT. Amino acids: CASRLQVGASQPQHF.

About this clone: The sample carries other DNA sequences with the same CDR3. This chain uses TRBV9 with TRBJ1-2, with no clear D. V lost 0 bases and J 8 bases, leaving 8 bases between the germline ends. Germline V gene lookup returns CDR1 SGDLS and CDR2 YYNGEE. The CDR3 is 12 residues long. Written as DNA, the CDR3 is TGTGCCAGCAGCGTAGGAGGGAACGGCTACACCTTC. This sequence encodes CASSVGGNGYTF.

V and J are TRBV19 and TRBJ1-2, with D unresolved. Between the trimmed V and J ends, which lost 2 bases and 4 bases, there was a span of 11 bases. Germline V gene sequence: CDR1 LNHDA, CDR2 SQIVND (reference sequence). This CDR3 region has 14 residues. The CDR3 sequence: CASSILGGGYGYTF. The DNA of the CDR3 is TGTGCCAGTAGTATATTAGGCGGAGGCTATGGCTACACCTTC.

Notes on this clone: Distinct nucleotide sequences in the sample also encode this CDR3. This sequence joins TRBV5-1 and TRBJ1-2; no firm D call. Germline CDR1 reads SGHRS; CDR2 reads YFSETQ. The CDR3 contains 14 residues. The germline V and J ends were trimmed by 0 bases and 6 bases, with 12 bases remaining between them. The CDR3 region has the DNA TGCGCCAGCAGCTTGGAACCCGGGAGGGATGGCTACACCTTC. Protein product: CASSLEPGRDGYTF.

This clone is a singleton in its sample. The V and J genes are TRBV5-4 and TRBJ1-2, with 9 bases lining up with TRBD1. Germline CDR1 reads SGHNT; CDR2 reads YYREEE (reference sequence). V lost 5 bases, J lost 8 bases, and 13 bases stayed unmatched. The CDR3 loop spans 15 amino acids. The CDR3 here is CASRLSGTGIFGYTF. The CDR3 nucleotides are TGTGCCAGCAGGTTAAGTGGGACAGGGATCTTCGGCTACACCTTC. Filled out from reference TRBV5-4 and TRBJ1-2, the complete variable domain reads ETGVTQSPTHLIKTRGQQVTLRCSSQSGHNTVSWYQQALGQGPQFIFQYYREEENGRGNFPPRFSGLQFPNYSSELNVNALELDDSALYLCASRLSGTGIFGYTFGSGTRLTVV.

V is TRBV12-3 or TRBV12-4 and J is TRBJ2-1, with a possible D match to TRBD1 (6 bases). With 6 bases removed from V and 7 bases from J, the gap between germline ends came to 13 bases. The CDR3 loop spans 13 amino acids. The CDR3 spells CASSMDSKNEQFF. The CDR3 DNA reads as TGTGCCAGCAGCATGGACAGTAAGAATGAGCAGTTCTTC.

The chain carries TRBV6-5 and TRBJ2-7; TRBD1 matches at 8 bases. Germline V gene data show CDR1 as MNHEY and CDR2 as SVGAGI. V shed 10 bases, J shed 3 bases, and the junction held 8 bases outside the gene matches. The CDR3 covers 13 residues. The CDR3 protein is CATFRQGIYEQYF. The CDR3 nucleotides read TGTGCCACCTTCCGACAGGGGATCTACGAGCAGTACTTC.

In its sample, this clone was seen once. The chain has TRBV30 and TRBJ2-7, with 15 bases that match TRBD2. This CDR3 contains 15 residues. The germline V gene encodes CDR1 GTSNPN and CDR2 SVGIG (reference sequence). J gave up 6 bases and V 2 bases, and 5 bases lay outside the gene matches. As DNA, the CDR3 is TGTGCCTGGAGTCGCGGACTAGCGGGAGGGTCCGAGCAGTACTTC. Its translation is CAWSRGLAGGSEQYF.

The V gene is TRBV6-5, the J gene TRBJ2-2, with D perhaps TRBD1 (5 bases). V was shortened by 8 bases and J by 2 bases, with 15 bases between the two germline ends. Germline V gives CDR1 MNHEY, CDR2 SVGAGI. The length of the CDR3 is 15 residues. CDR3 coding DNA: TGTGCCAGCCAGACCAGGGTAGCTAACACCGGGGAGCTGTTTTTT. Translation: CASQTRVANTGELFF.

This sequence joins TRBV7-3 and TRBJ2-3; 14 nucleotides match TRBD2. Germline V CDR1 and CDR2: SGHTA, FQGTGA. V gave up 5 bases and J gave up 4 bases; unmatched junction bases: 8. The CDR3 extends over 17 amino acids. This chain's CDR3 is CASSRGLAGVPADTQYF. The CDR3 nucleotides read TGTGCCAGCAGCCGGGGACTAGCGGGAGTTCCGGCAGATACGCAGTATTTT.

To note about this clone: The sample carries other DNA sequences with the same CDR3. The chain joins TRBV5-1 to TRBJ2-3, with D possibly being TRBD1 (5 bases). The CDR3 covers 14 residues. Germline CDR1 SGHRS, CDR2 YFSETQ. Trimming stripped 4 bases from V and 2 bases from J, with 11 bases between. For the CDR3, the DNA is TGCGCCAGCAGCCCTGGACAAGACACAGATACGCAGTATTTT. This codes for CASSPGQDTDTQYF.

V gene TRBV5-5 combines with J gene TRBJ2-3; 10 nucleotides match TRBD2. The J segment lost 6 bases and the V segment lost 1 base, leaving 8 bases of the junction unmatched. This CDR3 spans 16 amino acids. Per germline, CDR1 SGHKS and CDR2 YYEKEE (reference sequence). CDR3 in amino acids: CASSLLSGGAMDTQYF. For the CDR3, the DNA is TGTGCCAGCAGCTTGTTGAGCGGGGGGGCTATGGATACGCAGTATTTT.

The chain is built from TRBV5-1 and TRBJ1-2; D gene unclear. Germline CDR1 and CDR2: SGHRS and YFSETQ. V was trimmed by 2 bases and J by 0 bases, leaving 8 bases between them. The CDR3 sequence is 14 residues long. For the CDR3, the DNA is TGCGCCAGCAGCTTAGACGGGGCTAACTATGGCTACACCTTC. Protein sequence: CASSLDGANYGYTF.

The chain has TRBV29-1 and TRBJ1-5; D may be TRBD1 (6 bases). CDR3 length: 14 residues. V lost 6 bases, J lost 7 bases, and 19 bases lay in between. Germline-derived CDR1 and CDR2 are SQVTM and ANQGSEA. DNA for the CDR3: TGCAGCGTGGCCTCGGGGGGCGTGGAACAGCCCCAGCATTTT. Its translation is CSVASGGVEQPQHF.

This rearrangement joins TRBV12-3 or TRBV12-4 to TRBJ1-5; unclear D gene. The CDR3 runs to 13 residues. Trimming shortened V by 5 bases and J by 4 bases, and 9 bases separated the two germline ends. The CDR3 DNA follows: TGTGCCAGCAGTACTCGGGGAAATCAGCCCCAGCATTTT. Translated: CASSTRGNQPQHF.

V gene TRBV27 combines with J gene TRBJ2-3, with D perhaps TRBD2 (5 bases). The ends were cut back, 3 bases at V and 5 bases at J, with 21 bases in the middle. The germline V gene encodes CDR1 MNHEY and CDR2 SMNVEV (reference sequence). The CDR3 has 17 amino acids. CDR3 DNA sequence: TGTGCCAGCAGTTTGGGCGCGGATCGGGGAGTGCAAGATACGCAGTATTTT. Translation gives CASSLGADRGVQDTQYF.

This chain uses TRBV7-9 with TRBJ2-1; D is perhaps TRBD1 (5 bases). The CDR3 runs 17 residues. Germline V gene lookup returns CDR1 SEHNR and CDR2 FQNEAQ (reference sequence). Trimming pared 1 base from V and 8 bases from J, leaving 21 bases between. In nucleotides, the CDR3 is TGTGCCAGCAGCTTAGGGGGCGGTTTTCAGGTAGGGTATGAGCAGTTCTTC. Protein sequence: CASSLGGGFQVGYEQFF.

The chain combines TRBV24-1 with TRBJ2-7, with D maybe TRBD2 (6 bases). CDR3 length: 12 residues. Trimming removed 7 bases from V and 2 bases from J, with 8 bases in between. The germline V gene encodes CDR1 KGHDR and CDR2 SFDVKD. CDR3 sequence: CATSGGTYEQYF. In DNA form, the CDR3 reads TGTGCCACCAGCGGAGGGACCTACGAGCAGTACTTC.

The chain links TRBV3-1 (or the pseudogene TRBV3-2) to TRBJ1-1; 7 bases agree with TRBD1. Looked up from germline, CDR1 is LGHDT and CDR2 is YNNKEL (reference sequence). This CDR3 is 13 amino acids long. Unmatched junction bases numbered 10, after V lost 6 bases and J lost 9 bases. The CDR3 bases are TGTGCCAGCAGGCTTAAACAGGGGACGCAAGCTTTCTTT. This gives the protein CASRLKQGTQAFF.

V is TRBV6-5 and J is TRBJ1-2, with a possible D match to TRBD1 (5 bases). The CDR3 length is 14 residues. The V end was cut by 6 bases, the J end by 0 bases, with 11 bases between. The germline gives CDR1 MNHEY, CDR2 SVGAGI. The CDR3 DNA reads as TGTGCCAGCAGGGGGGAGGACTCTAACTATGGCTACACCTTC. This translates into CASRGEDSNYGYTF.

This clone was seen a single time. The V gene is TRBV6-5, the J gene TRBJ2-1; TRBD1 aligns across 11 bases. The CDR3 consists of 15 residues. Trimming cost V 4 bases and J 8 bases; bases outside gene matches: 7. Per the germline V gene, CDR1 is MNHEY and CDR2 is SVGAGI. CDR3 sequence (DNA): TGTGCCAGCAGTTTAGGACAGGGGGCTATGTATGAGCAGTTCTTC. It is translated as CASSLGQGAMYEQFF.

This clone was observed once. This rearrangement joins TRBV28 to TRBJ2-7; perhaps TRBD1 as D (5 bases). Between the trimmed V and J ends, which lost 4 bases and 2 bases, there was a span of 15 bases. The CDR3 runs 15 residues. Germline V CDR1 and CDR2: MDHEN, SYDVKM. In nucleotides, the CDR3 is TGTGCCAGCAGTTGGGGATCGACAGTGGCCTACGAGCAGTACTTC. It encodes CASSWGSTVAYEQYF.